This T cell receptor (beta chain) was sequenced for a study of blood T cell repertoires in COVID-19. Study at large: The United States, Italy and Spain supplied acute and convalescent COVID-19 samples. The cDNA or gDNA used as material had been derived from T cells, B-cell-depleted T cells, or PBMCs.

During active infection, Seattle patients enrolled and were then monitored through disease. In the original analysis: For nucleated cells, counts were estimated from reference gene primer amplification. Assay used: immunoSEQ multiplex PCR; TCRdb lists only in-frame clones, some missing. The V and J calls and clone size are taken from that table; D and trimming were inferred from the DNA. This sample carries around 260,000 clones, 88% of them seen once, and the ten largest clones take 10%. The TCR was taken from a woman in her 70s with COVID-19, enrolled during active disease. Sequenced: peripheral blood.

The CDR3 spells CASSQGDRAPTDTQYF. In DNA form, the CDR3 reads TGCGCCAGCAGCCAAGGGGACAGGGCTCCCACAGATACGCAGTATTTT. The rearrangement links TRBV4-3 to TRBJ2-3; 9 nucleotides line up with TRBD1. CDR1 is LGHNA, CDR2 YSLEER, per germline. The ends lost 1 base at V and 2 bases at J; junction bases unmatched: 4. CDR3 length: 16 amino acids.